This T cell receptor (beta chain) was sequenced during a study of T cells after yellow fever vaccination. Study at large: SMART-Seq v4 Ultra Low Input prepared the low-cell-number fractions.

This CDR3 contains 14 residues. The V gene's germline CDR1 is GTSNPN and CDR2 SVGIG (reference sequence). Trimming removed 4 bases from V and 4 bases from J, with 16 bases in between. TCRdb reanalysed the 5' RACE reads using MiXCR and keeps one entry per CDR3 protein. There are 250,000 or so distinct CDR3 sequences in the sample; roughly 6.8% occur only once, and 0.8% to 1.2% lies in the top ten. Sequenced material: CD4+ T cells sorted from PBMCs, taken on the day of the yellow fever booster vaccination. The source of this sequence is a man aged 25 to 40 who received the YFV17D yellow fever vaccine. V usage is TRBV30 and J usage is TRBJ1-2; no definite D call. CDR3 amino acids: CAWITLTTLYGYTF. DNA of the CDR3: TGTGCCTGGATTACATTGACAACTCTCTATGGCTACACCTTC.